The present T cell receptor (beta chain) was sequenced within a study of blood T cell repertoires in COVID-19. For the study at large: Nucleic acid was either cDNA or gDNA, and it came from T cells, B-cell-depleted T cells, or PBMCs.

Participant ages covered roughly 18 to 90 years across 20 to 25 US areas. Cohort 3 recovered donors had two negative PCRs, clearance, or symptom resolution. Trimming cost V 0 bases and J 7 bases, with 15 bases left between them. Germline V gives CDR1 LGHDT, CDR2 YNNKEL (reference sequence). This CDR3 comprises 16 residues. Original analysis: Cell counts per sample came from amplifying reference gene primers. Method: immunoSEQ multiplex PCR; TCRdb's copy keeps in-frame clones and lacks some. That table gives V, J and clone size, and the DNA gave D and trimming. The sample contains 170,000 or so clones, roughly 88% of which appear only once.

Source material: PBMCs or T cells enriched from blood (not recorded which). The TCR comes from a woman younger than 30 who had recovered from COVID-19. The chain has TRBV3-1 (or the pseudogene TRBV3-2) and TRBJ2-2; D possibly corresponds to TRBD2 (6 bases). The CDR3 region is CASSQDGGRKGGELFF. CDR3 coding DNA: TGTGCCAGCAGCCAAGATGGAGGGCGTAAAGGCGGGGAGCTGTTTTTT.